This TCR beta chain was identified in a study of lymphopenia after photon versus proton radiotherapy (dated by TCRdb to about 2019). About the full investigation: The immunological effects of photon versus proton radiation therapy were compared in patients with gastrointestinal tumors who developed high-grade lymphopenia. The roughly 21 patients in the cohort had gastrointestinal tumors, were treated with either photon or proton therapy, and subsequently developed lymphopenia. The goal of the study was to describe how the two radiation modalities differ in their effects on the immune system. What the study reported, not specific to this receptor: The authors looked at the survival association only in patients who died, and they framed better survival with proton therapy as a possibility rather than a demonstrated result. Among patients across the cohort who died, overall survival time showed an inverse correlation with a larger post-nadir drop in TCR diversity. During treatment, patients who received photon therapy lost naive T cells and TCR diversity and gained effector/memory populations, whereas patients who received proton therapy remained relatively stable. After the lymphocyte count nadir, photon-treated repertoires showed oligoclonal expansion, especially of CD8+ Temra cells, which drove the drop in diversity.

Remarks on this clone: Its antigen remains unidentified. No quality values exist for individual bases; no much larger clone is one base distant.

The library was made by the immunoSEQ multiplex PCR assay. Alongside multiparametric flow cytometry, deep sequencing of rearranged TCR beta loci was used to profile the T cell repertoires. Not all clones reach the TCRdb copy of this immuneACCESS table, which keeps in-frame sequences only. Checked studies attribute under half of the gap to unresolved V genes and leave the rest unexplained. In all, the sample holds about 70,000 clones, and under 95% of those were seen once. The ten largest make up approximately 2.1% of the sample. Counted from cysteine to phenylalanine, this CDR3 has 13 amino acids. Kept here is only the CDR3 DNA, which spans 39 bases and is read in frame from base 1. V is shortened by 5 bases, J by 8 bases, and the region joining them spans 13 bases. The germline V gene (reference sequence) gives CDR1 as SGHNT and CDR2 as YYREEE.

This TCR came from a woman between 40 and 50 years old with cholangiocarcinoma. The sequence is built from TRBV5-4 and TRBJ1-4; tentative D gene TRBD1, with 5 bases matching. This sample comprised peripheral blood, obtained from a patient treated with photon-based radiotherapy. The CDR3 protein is CASSETGREKLFF. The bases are TGTGCCAGCAGTGAGACGGGGCGGGAAAAACTGTTTTTT.